This TCR beta chain was identified during a study of T cell repertoires in cytomegalovirus infection. CDR1 and CDR2 from the germline V gene are SEHNR and FQNEAQ (reference sequence). This CDR3 has 13 amino acids. V was cut by 6 bases and J by 4 bases, with 12 bases left in between. TCRdb re-analysed the reads in MiXCR, keeping a single row per CDR3 protein. There are fewer than 900,000 distinct CDR3 sequences in the sample; 29% occur only once, and under 15% lies in the top ten. General observations from the study: The ex vivo response was dominated by HLA-C-restricted CMV-specific TCR beta clonotypes.

In regard to this clonotype: Its specificity is not known.

The input for sequencing was cultured CD8+ T cells from PBMCs, taken from culture after CMV antigen stimulation. V and J are TRBV7-9 and TRBJ1-1, with unresolved D. The TCR was taken from a human donor in good health (CMV status not recorded). Some clones in this sample may be carry-over from other donors' samples. The CDR3 protein is CASSPIGVTEAFF. For the CDR3, the DNA is TGTGCCAGCAGTCCCATTGGGGTCACTGAAGCTTTCTTT.